This T cell receptor (beta chain) was documented in a study of cytomegalovirus exposure and HLA in healthy donors. Overall study results and limits: There were about 160 TCR beta chains listed as cytomegalovirus-associated.

Concerning this clone itself: What it binds is unknown.

Trimming removed 7 bases from V and 0 bases from J, with 12 bases in between. Germline loops: CDR1 MNHEY, CDR2 SVGAGI. CDR3 length: 14 amino acids. It was the approximately 130-subject validation cohort, separate from the approximately 670-subject first cohort, to which the donors belonged. Here immunoSEQ multiplex PCR was the method, and the copy in TCRdb shows in-frame clones only, minus some. Of roughly 220,000 clones listed, about 90% are singletons. This rearrangement joins TRBV6-5 to TRBJ1-1; D perhaps matches TRBD1 (6 bases). The TCR comes from a woman younger than 35 in good health and CMV-seronegative. The sequenced sample consisted of PBMCs. The CDR3: CASTADRLNTEAFF. The CDR3 DNA reads as TGTGCCAGCACCGCGGACAGATTGAACACTGAAGCTTTCTTT.